These T cell receptor beta chains were read from a single sample in a study of blood T cells in healthy people across ages. One entry per CDR3 protein, called by TCRdb with MiXCR from the 5' RACE reads. The repertoire has about 600,000 distinct CDR3 sequences, roughly 48% of them found once; the top ten carry about 26%. The specimen was blood. The receptors here all came from an elderly man in good health. The CDR3 runs from the conserved cysteine through the conserved F or W. A D gene is named only where the DNA matches it firmly. For some rows the clone size is stated as once, few or many, or as a class when expanded; others skip it.

CDR3nt	CDR3aa	d_gene	v_gene	j_gene	len	abundance
TGCGCCAGCAGTGGAGAGGACTGGAGCTACGAGCAGTACTTC	CASSGEDWSYEQYF	.	TRBV10-2	TRBJ2-7	14	.
TGCGCCAGCAGCCAGCCGGGACAGGGTTTTGGCTACACCTTC	CASSQPGQGFGYTF	TRBD1	TRBV4-3	TRBJ1-2	14	.
TGTGCCAGCAGCTTAGGAGCCGGGGTTTGGGAGACCCAGTACTTC	CASSLGAGVWETQYF	.	TRBV7-2	TRBJ2-5	15	.
TGTGCCAGCAGCGGTCATAGCACAGATACGCAGTATTTT	CASSGHSTDTQYF	.	TRBV7-2	TRBJ2-3	13	.
TGTGCCAGCAGTGGAGAGCAGGGAGGATATGAGCAGTTCTTC	CASSGEQGGYEQFF	.	TRBV2	TRBJ2-1	14	.
TGTGCCAGCAGCTTAATAGGTGGGGCGCCCCCATCAGATACGCAGTATTTT	CASSLIGGAPPSDTQYF	.	TRBV7-2	TRBJ2-3	17	few
TGTGCTAGCAGCCCTCAGGCCGTCTCCTACAATGAGCAGTTCTTC	CASSPQAVSYNEQFF	.	TRBV7-7	TRBJ2-1	15	few
TGCGCCAGCAGCCGGGACAGCCTCTACGAGCAGTACTTC	CASSRDSLYEQYF	TRBD1	TRBV5-1	TRBJ2-7	13	many
TGCGCCAGCAGCTTGTCGGGACAGCGGGGAGGCGAGCAGTACTTC	CASSLSGQRGGEQYF	.	TRBV5-1	TRBJ2-7	15	few
TGTGCCAGCAGTTACTCGTTACAGGGAGGCAATCAGCCCCAGCATTTT	CASSYSLQGGNQPQHF	.	TRBV6-6	TRBJ1-5	16	few
TGTGCCAGCAGCCAAGACACAGATACGCAGTATTTT	CASSQDTDTQYF	.	TRBV3-1	TRBJ2-3	12	many
TGTGCCAGCAAAGGGGATTTGAAGGAGAAGTTCTTC	CASKGDLKEKFF	.	TRBV12-3/TRBV12-4	TRBJ2-1	12	.
TGTGCCAGCAGCCTCATAACAGGGGGTGGCACAGATACGCAGTATTTT	CASSLITGGGTDTQYF	TRBD1	TRBV28	TRBJ2-3	16	.
TGCAGTGCTAGGATGTCTCACTCTGGGGCCAACGTCCTGACTTTC	CSARMSHSGANVLTF	.	TRBV20-1	TRBJ2-6	15	.
TGTGCCAGCAGTAACCACTACCCGGGACAGGGGCCGAACTATGGCTACACCTTC	CASSNHYPGQGPNYGYTF	TRBD1	TRBV6-2/TRBV6-3	TRBJ1-2	18	.
TGTGCCAGCAGCTCGGACATAGACTATGGCTACACCTTC	CASSSDIDYGYTF	.	TRBV7-2	TRBJ1-2	13	few
TGTGCCAGCCCCTATGGAGACCCCTTTGGAAACACCATATATTTT	CASPYGDPFGNTIYF	.	TRBV12-3/TRBV12-4	TRBJ1-3	15	once
TGTGCCAGCAGTCCCCTAGCGGGGGACTACAATGAGCAGTTCTTC	CASSPLAGDYNEQFF	TRBD2	TRBV4-2	TRBJ2-1	15	.
TGTGCCAGCAGCCGGGCCGAGCATCGCAATGAGCAGTTCTTC	CASSRAEHRNEQFF	.	TRBV7-3	TRBJ2-1	14	.
TGCAGTGCTAAGACCCGGGACCAAGGATCGGGTGGCTACACCTTC	CSAKTRDQGSGGYTF	.	TRBV20-1	TRBJ1-2	15	few
TGCAGTGCCGGACAGGGACTCTATGGCTACACCTTC	CSAGQGLYGYTF	TRBD1	TRBV20-1	TRBJ1-2	12	few
TGCAGTGCTAGAGGGACAGGAGGGGAAAAACTGTTTTTT	CSARGTGGEKLFF	TRBD1	TRBV20-1	TRBJ1-4	13	once
TGCGCCAGCAGCCAATCTGGACAGACCTCTGGGGCCAACGTCCTGACTTTC	CASSQSGQTSGANVLTF	.	TRBV4-1	TRBJ2-6	17	.
TGTGCCAGCAGTGCATTGGGGCCAGATACGCAGTATTTT	CASSALGPDTQYF	.	TRBV6-5	TRBJ2-3	13	.
TGTGCCAGCAGCCGAGGGGGCCTAGTCTCCTACGAGCAGTACTTC	CASSRGGLVSYEQYF	TRBD1	TRBV27	TRBJ2-7	15	.
TGCAGTGCTATCTGGACTAGCGGGAGGTACGAGCAGTACTTC	CSAIWTSGRYEQYF	TRBD2	TRBV20-1	TRBJ2-7	14	.
TGCAGCGGGGACAGCGCCGGCTACACCTTC	CSGDSAGYTF	TRBD1	TRBV29-1	TRBJ1-2	10	few
TGTGCCAGCAGCTCACGACTAGAATCCTACAATGAGCAGTTCTTC	CASSSRLESYNEQFF	.	TRBV11-2	TRBJ2-1	15	.
TGCGCCAGCAGCCAAGAAAACAGGGGCCACTATGGCTACACCTTC	CASSQENRGHYGYTF	TRBD1	TRBV4-3	TRBJ1-2	15	.
TGTGCCAGCAGCGTCACCGGGACAGGGGGGACCGTTAACTATGGCTACACCTTC	CASSVTGTGGTVNYGYTF	TRBD1	TRBV7-2	TRBJ1-2	18	.
TGCGCCAGCAGCTTGCCAGCGGGGCCCTACAATGAGCAGTTCTTC	CASSLPAGPYNEQFF	TRBD2	TRBV5-1	TRBJ2-1	15	.
TGCAGTGCTAGAGATCCAGCGGGGAACTACGAGCAGTACTTC	CSARDPAGNYEQYF	TRBD2	TRBV20-1	TRBJ2-7	14	few
TGTGCCAGCAGCACACGCGGGGTTTTGGACAATGAGCAGTTCTTC	CASSTRGVLDNEQFF	.	TRBV11-2	TRBJ2-1	15	.
TGTGCGGCACAAGAGACCCAGTACTTC	CAAQETQYF	.	TRBV7-2	TRBJ2-5	9	.
TGTGCCAGCAGCTCATCGACAGGGAATAATGAAAAACTGTTTTTT	CASSSSTGNNEKLFF	TRBD1	TRBV7-2	TRBJ1-4	15	.
TGTGCCAGCAGTTACCAGGCAGTGAACACTGAAGCTTTCTTT	CASSYQAVNTEAFF	.	TRBV6-2/TRBV6-3	TRBJ1-1	14	.
TGTGCCAGCAGCACTGGGTCGTCCTACAATGAGCAGTTCTTC	CASSTGSSYNEQFF	.	TRBV7-2	TRBJ2-1	14	many
TGCAGTGCTAGAGATCAAGCGTACGAGCAGTACTTC	CSARDQAYEQYF	.	TRBV20-1	TRBJ2-7	12	.
TGTGCCATCAGTGGGTCCGCGAACACTGAAGCTTTCTTT	CAISGSANTEAFF	.	TRBV10-3	TRBJ1-1	13	few
TGCGCCAGCAGCTTCGGCTTAGAGGCAGATACGCAGTATTTT	CASSFGLEADTQYF	.	TRBV5-1	TRBJ2-3	14	.